Listed below are T cell receptor beta chains from one sample, sequenced in a study of regulatory T cells in long-lasting Graves disease. TCRdb itself ran the multiplex PCR reads through MiXCR, one entry per CDR3 protein. The data contain roughly 500,000 distinct CDR3 sequences, about 20% of them seen just once; the ten biggest clones take up roughly 14%. This sample comprised peripheral blood mononuclear cells (PBMCs), obtained when the disease was refractory, from a patient treated with antithyroid drugs. The receptors stem from a female donor with Graves disease. Each CDR3 is given with its conserved first and last residue. The D gene is left open where the match is weak. A row's size may be missing; if present it is once, few, many or a size class.

j_gene: TRBJ2-2
v_gene: TRBV12-5
d_gene: TRBD1
abundance: -
CDR3nt: TGTGCTAGTGGTGGGACAGGGGGCGTCACCGGGGAGCTGTTTTTT
CDR3aa: CASGGTGGVTGELFF

j_gene: TRBJ2-7
v_gene: TRBV6-4
d_gene: -
abundance: -
CDR3nt: TGTCGCTGTGGGGACGAGCAGTACTTC
CDR3aa: CRCGDEQYF

j_gene: TRBJ2-7
v_gene: TRBV12-3/TRBV12-4
d_gene: -
abundance: many
CDR3nt: TGTGCCAGCAGTTTATGGGCAGGGGACGAGCAGTACTTC
CDR3aa: CASSLWAGDEQYF

j_gene: TRBJ1-5
v_gene: TRBV27
d_gene: -
abundance: many
CDR3nt: TGTGCCAGCAGTTCCGGGATTTCTAATCAGCCCCAGCATTTT
CDR3aa: CASSSGISNQPQHF

j_gene: TRBJ2-2
v_gene: TRBV11-2
d_gene: TRBD2
abundance: many
CDR3nt: TGTGCCAGCAGTCCGGGACTAAGGGACGGGGAGCTGTTTTTT
CDR3aa: CASSPGLRDGELFF

j_gene: TRBJ2-3
v_gene: TRBV7-2
d_gene: -
abundance: -
CDR3nt: TGTGCCAGCAGCTTGTTCTTAGTTCGTACAGATACGCAGTATTTT
CDR3aa: CASSLFLVRTDTQYF

j_gene: TRBJ1-1
v_gene: TRBV18
d_gene: -
abundance: few
CDR3nt: TGTGCCAGCTCACCAAATGGGGTTGGCACTGAAGCTTTCTTT
CDR3aa: CASSPNGVGTEAFF

j_gene: TRBJ1-5
v_gene: TRBV20-1
d_gene: TRBD1
abundance: few
CDR3nt: TGCAGTGCGGGACAGCTAAATCAGCCCCAGCATTTT
CDR3aa: CSAGQLNQPQHF

j_gene: TRBJ2-1
v_gene: TRBV28
d_gene: TRBD2
abundance: few
CDR3nt: TGTGCCAGCAGTTTCCCCCTTCCGGGACTAGCGGGAGGGCCCTCGGACAATGAGCAGTTCTTC
CDR3aa: CASSFPLPGLAGGPSDNEQFF

j_gene: TRBJ2-7
v_gene: TRBV6-1
d_gene: TRBD1
abundance: many
CDR3nt: TGTGCCAGCACCCAGACAGGGACCTACGAGCAGTACTTC
CDR3aa: CASTQTGTYEQYF

j_gene: TRBJ2-2
v_gene: TRBV2
d_gene: -
abundance: -
CDR3nt: TGTGCCAGCAGCGCCACAGGCGGACAGACCGGGGAGCTGTTTTTT
CDR3aa: CASSATGGQTGELFF

j_gene: TRBJ2-5
v_gene: TRBV7-2
d_gene: -
abundance: many
CDR3nt: TGTGCCAGCAGCCCGAACGGAGGACGGAGCGCCCAGTACTTC
CDR3aa: CASSPNGGRSAQYF

j_gene: TRBJ2-7
v_gene: TRBV29-1
d_gene: -
abundance: -
CDR3nt: TGCAGCGTTTTGGACAGCGGCTACGAGCAGTACTTC
CDR3aa: CSVLDSGYEQYF

j_gene: TRBJ2-7
v_gene: TRBV28
d_gene: -
abundance: -
CDR3nt: TGTGCCAGCAGATCACTAGGGTACGAGCAGTACTTC
CDR3aa: CASRSLGYEQYF

j_gene: TRBJ2-4
v_gene: TRBV20-1
d_gene: -
abundance: many
CDR3nt: TGCAGTGCTGAAACAGGAAAAAACATTCAGTACTTC
CDR3aa: CSAETGKNIQYF

j_gene: TRBJ2-7
v_gene: TRBV12-3/TRBV12-4
d_gene: TRBD1
abundance: many
CDR3nt: TGTGCCAGCAGCCTCCCATACAGGGGAGAGCAGTACTTC
CDR3aa: CASSLPYRGEQYF

j_gene: TRBJ2-2
v_gene: TRBV19
d_gene: -
abundance: -
CDR3nt: TGTGCCAGCGCTGAGAATGGGGAGCTGTTTTTT
CDR3aa: CASAENGELFF

j_gene: TRBJ1-5
v_gene: TRBV7-2
d_gene: -
abundance: many
CDR3nt: TGTGCCAGCAGAATGGACGTCCAGGGGCATCAGCCCCAGCATTTT
CDR3aa: CASRMDVQGHQPQHF

j_gene: TRBJ1-1
v_gene: TRBV12-3/TRBV12-4
d_gene: TRBD1
abundance: -
CDR3nt: TGTGCCACCAAAAAATCCAACTGGGACAGGTATTTCGCTGAAGCTTTCTTT
CDR3aa: CATKKSNWDRYFAEAFF

j_gene: TRBJ1-2
v_gene: TRBV7-2
d_gene: -
abundance: many
CDR3nt: TGTGCCAGCAGCCTAGGGGACCTGCGAAAGGACACCTTC
CDR3aa: CASSLGDLRKDTF

j_gene: TRBJ1-6
v_gene: TRBV5-5
d_gene: -
abundance: few
CDR3nt: TGTGCCAGCAGCTTGTTGGGCAGTAGTTCACCCCTCCACTTT
CDR3aa: CASSLLGSSSPLHF

j_gene: TRBJ2-7
v_gene: TRBV7-9
d_gene: -
abundance: -
CDR3nt: TGTGCCATACCGGGGCCTACCTACGAGCAGTACTTC
CDR3aa: CAIPGPTYEQYF